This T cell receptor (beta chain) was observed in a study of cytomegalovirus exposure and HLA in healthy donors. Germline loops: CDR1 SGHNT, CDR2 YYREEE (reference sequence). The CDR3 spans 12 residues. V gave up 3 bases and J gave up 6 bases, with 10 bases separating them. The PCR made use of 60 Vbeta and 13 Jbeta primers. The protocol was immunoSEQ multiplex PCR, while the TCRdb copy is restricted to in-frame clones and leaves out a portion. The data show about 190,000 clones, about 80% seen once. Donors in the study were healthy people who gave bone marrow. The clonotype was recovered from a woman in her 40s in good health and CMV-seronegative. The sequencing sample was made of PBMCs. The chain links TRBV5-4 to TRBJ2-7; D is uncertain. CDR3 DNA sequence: TGTGCCAGCAGCTCAGCTAGTGGCGAGCAGTACTTC. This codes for CASSSASGEQYF.